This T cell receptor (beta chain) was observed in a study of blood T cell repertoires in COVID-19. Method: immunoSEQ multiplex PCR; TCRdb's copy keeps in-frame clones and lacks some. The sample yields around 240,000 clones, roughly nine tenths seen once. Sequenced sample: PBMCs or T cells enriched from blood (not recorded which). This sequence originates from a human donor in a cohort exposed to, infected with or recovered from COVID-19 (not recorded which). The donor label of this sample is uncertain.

In DNA form, the CDR3 reads TGTGCCATCAGTGTAAGGGTCGGGCAGGGGCAGTATTTT. As protein: CAISVRVGQGQYF. This chain links TRBV10-3 with TRBJ2-3, with a weak D call TRBD1 (5 bases). Germline CDR1 is ENHRY and CDR2 is SYGVKD. Trimming took off 4 bases at V and 11 bases at J, with 16 bases between the two ends. The CDR3 sequence is 13 residues long.